A single sample is the source of the 11 T cell receptor beta chains below, sequenced in a study of OX40 agonist ivuxolimab in advanced cancers. Clones were read by immunoSEQ multiplex PCR, and TCRdb kept only the in-frame ones, dropping some. The table shows tens of thousands of clones, with approximately 89% occurring only once. The source material was CD4+ or CD8+ T cells sorted from blood, sampled in a trial of the OX40 agonist ivuxolimab. The receptors stem from an adult with an advanced solid tumor such as melanoma, head and neck, liver or kidney cancer.

The V gene is TRBV6-5, the J gene TRBJ1-1; a possible D gene is TRBD1 (5 bases). Trimming left V 6 bases short and J 1 base short, with 12 bases between. Germline V gene data show CDR1 as MNHEY and CDR2 as SVGAGI. The CDR3 has 14 residues. The CDR3 protein is CASRAGTANTEAFF. The CDR3 coding sequence is TGTGCCAGCAGGGCGGGGACGGCGAACACTGAAGCTTTCTTT.

The chain combines TRBV5-1 with TRBJ2-5, with D perhaps TRBD2 (5 bases). This CDR3 contains 14 residues. V lost 6 bases and J 5 bases, leaving 17 bases between the germline ends. Germline CDR1 reads SGHRS; CDR2 reads YFSETQ. The CDR3 protein is CASTSGLSWETQYF. DNA of the CDR3: TGCGCCAGCACCTCGGGGTTAAGTTGGGAGACCCAGTACTTC.

This chain links TRBV30 with TRBJ1-5, with 10 bases fitting TRBD1. Germline V gives CDR1 GTSNPN, CDR2 SVGIG (reference sequence). V dropped 3 bases and J dropped 5; count of bases not matched to a gene: 4. This CDR3 contains 14 residues. CDR3 protein: CAWSADRGHQPQHF. DNA of the CDR3: TGTGCCTGGAGCGCCGACAGGGGGCATCAGCCCCAGCATTTT.

The chain carries TRBV11-2 and TRBJ2-2; maybe TRBD2 (5 bases). The CDR3 runs to 15 residues. V gave up 2 bases and J gave up 4 bases, with 11 bases separating them. Germline lookup yields CDR1 SGHAT and CDR2 FQNNGV. The CDR3: CASSLIEGGTGELFF. The CDR3 region has the DNA TGTGCCAGCAGCTTAATCGAGGGCGGCACCGGGGAGCTGTTTTTT.

The V gene is TRBV5-6, the J gene TRBJ1-1; 7 nucleotides align to TRBD1. Per the germline V gene, CDR1 is SGHDT and CDR2 is YYEEEE. This CDR3 comprises 14 residues. V gave up 4 bases and J gave up 4 bases; unmatched junction bases: 7. The chain's CDR3 is CASSVQGPGTEAFF. CDR3 DNA: TGTGCCAGCAGCGTACAGGGGCCTGGCACTGAAGCTTTCTTT. Looking up the rest from reference TRBV5-6 and TRBJ1-1 gives the full variable domain: DAGVTQSPTHLIKTRGQQVTLRCSPKSGHDTVSWYQQALGQGPQFIFQYYEEEERQRGNFPDRFSGHQFPNYSSELNVNALLLGDSALYLCASSVQGPGTEAFFGQGTRLTVV.

The chain is built from TRBV29-1 and TRBJ2-5; D unclear. The CDR3 covers 13 residues. Trimming removed 5 bases from V and 5 bases from J, with 15 bases in between. CDR1 and CDR2 (germline): SQVTM, ANQGSEA. DNA of the CDR3: TGCAGCGTTACGCGAATGGAACTGGAGACCCAGTACTTC. Translating gives CSVTRMELETQYF. The variable domain in full, completed from reference TRBV29-1 and TRBJ2-5, reads SAVISQKPSRDICQRGTSLTIQCQVDSQVTMMFWYRQQPGQSLTLIATANQGSEATYESGFVIDKFPISRPNLTFSTLTVSNMSPEDSSIYLCSVTRMELETQYFGPGTRLLVL.

This clone has a handful of counts. The chain carries TRBV6-1 and TRBJ2-2, with 9 nucleotides matching TRBD1. Unmatched junction bases numbered 8, after V lost 3 bases and J lost 15 bases. Germline V lookup: CDR1 MNHNS, CDR2 SASEGT. The CDR3 spans 13 residues. CDR3 residues: CASSEIGDRVVFF. For the CDR3, the DNA is TGTGCCAGCAGTGAGATAGGGGACAGGGTGGTGTTTTTT.

This chain uses TRBV10-1 with TRBJ1-2; 9 nucleotides match TRBD1. V was pared by 2 bases and J by 7 bases, with 8 bases of the junction left unmatched. The germline V gene has CDR1 WNHNN and CDR2 SYGVQD (reference sequence). The CDR3 is 15 amino acids. DNA for the CDR3: TGCGCCAGCAGTGAGAATGTCGGACAGGGGTTTGGCTACACCTTC. This sequence encodes CASSENVGQGFGYTF.

With respect to this clone: An end of the junction differs from the germline gene, which may be a read error. The rearrangement uses TRBV2 and TRBJ1-4; 7 bases match TRBD1. This CDR3 is built from 14 residues. Germline CDR1 is SNHLY and CDR2 is FYNNEI. The CDR3 region is CASREQGTSEKLFF. CDR3 bases: TGTGCCAGCAGAGAACAGGGGACTAGTGAAAAACTGTTTTTT.

This clone was observed a few times. The chain uses TRBV5-1 and TRBJ1-5; 7 bases fit TRBD1. The V segment lost 3 bases and the J segment 6 bases; nucleotides outside the gene matches: 6. Germline values: CDR1 SGHRS, CDR2 YFSETQ. The CDR3 runs 14 residues. CDR3 loop: CASSSGQEGQPQHF. In DNA form, the CDR3 reads TGCGCCAGCAGCTCCGGACAGGAGGGTCAGCCCCAGCATTTT.

The V gene is TRBV6-1, the J gene TRBJ1-4, with a tentative D call TRBD1 (5 bases). The CDR3 consists of 16 residues. V was clipped by 2 bases and J by 8 bases, with 18 bases between them. CDR1 MNHNS and CDR2 SASEGT come from the germline V gene. The CDR3 DNA follows: TGTGCCAGCAGTGAATCGGGACCCACTGTGCGGGAAAAACTGTTTTTT. Its translation is CASSESGPTVREKLFF.